A selection of T cell receptor beta chains follows, all from one sample in a study of cytomegalovirus exposure and HLA in healthy donors. TCRdb keeps only in-frame clones here, not all; method: immunoSEQ multiplex PCR. Seen here are about 150,000 clones, approximately 94% observed once, and the top ten hold approximately 1.8%. The sample comprised PBMCs. These receptors were obtained from a man aged 18 to 29 in good health and CMV-seropositive. CDR3s include the opening cysteine and the closing phenylalanine or tryptophan. Fields, in order: clone size, D gene, V gene, J gene, CDR3 protein, CDR3 DNA. The D gene is left open where the match is weak. The size entry is marked missing in some rows and otherwise reads once, few, many or a size class.

>-|TRBD2|TRBV27|TRBJ2-2
CASSLLAGGPSNTGELFF
TGTGCCAGCAGTTTACTCGCGGGAGGACCCTCGAACACCGGGGAGCTGTTTTTT
>-|TRBD2|TRBV5-1|TRBJ2-1
CASSFGGRETQFF
TGCGCCAGCAGCTTTGGCGGGAGGGAAACGCAGTTCTTC
>-|TRBD2|TRBV2|TRBJ2-3
CASTSGLAPGTDTQYF
TGTGCCAGCACCTCGGGACTAGCGCCCGGCACAGATACGCAGTATTTT
>-|-|TRBV28|TRBJ1-5
CASSPDQPQHF
TGTGCCAGCAGTCCGGATCAGCCCCAGCATTTT
>-|-|TRBV19|TRBJ2-7
CASSMAFGRAVDEQYF
TGTGCCAGTAGTATGGCGTTTGGCAGGGCGGTCGACGAGCAGTACTTC
>-|-|TRBV5-6|TRBJ1-1
CASSLVGVAGTEAFF
TGTGCCAGCAGCTTGGTAGGCGTGGCAGGCACTGAAGCTTTCTTT
>-|-|TRBV7-9|TRBJ1-2
CASSSREPYGYTF
TGTGCCAGCAGCTCCAGGGAACCCTATGGCTACACCTTC
>-|TRBD2|TRBV27|TRBJ2-3
CASSLVAGETDTQYF
TGTGCCAGCAGTCTCGTAGCGGGAGAAACAGATACGCAGTATTTT
>-|-|TRBV7-9|TRBJ2-5
CASSLTPRETQYF
TGTGCCAGCAGCTTAACCCCGCGGGAGACCCAGTACTTC
>-|-|TRBV2|TRBJ1-1
CASKVRVNTEAFF
TGTGCCAGCAAAGTTCGGGTGAACACTGAAGCTTTCTTT
>-|TRBD1|TRBV28|TRBJ2-7
CASSLRDRGSYEQYF
TGTGCCAGCAGTCTCCGGGACAGGGGATCCTACGAGCAGTACTTC
>-|TRBD1|TRBV28|TRBJ1-1
CASSPGTGRNAFF
TGTGCCAGCAGTCCCGGGACAGGGCGGAATGCTTTCTTT
>-|-|TRBV28|TRBJ2-2
CASSPPGLNTGELFF
TGTGCCAGCAGCCCACCAGGGCTCAACACCGGGGAGCTGTTTTTT
>-|-|TRBV5-4|TRBJ2-7
CASSLGGGNYEQYF
TGTGCCAGCAGCTTGGGTGGGGGGAACTACGAGCAGTACTTC
>-|TRBD1|TRBV28|TRBJ1-1
CASSFYGTGLTLEAFF
TGTGCCAGCAGTTTTTACGGGACAGGGCTCACCCTTGAAGCTTTCTTT
>-|-|TRBV2|TRBJ2-3
CASSEGAGRGDTQYF
TGTGCCAGCAGTGAAGGCGCGGGTCGAGGAGATACGCAGTATTTT
>once|-|TRBV14|TRBJ2-7
CASSQEADYEQYF
TGTGCCAGCAGCCAAGAGGCGGACTACGAGCAGTACTTC
>-|TRBD2|TRBV5-1|TRBJ2-1
CASRAGTSEYNEQFF
TGCGCCAGCAGAGCCGGGACTAGCGAGTACAATGAGCAGTTCTTC
>-|TRBD1|TRBV11-3|TRBJ2-3
CASSLVAGGADTQYF
TGTGCCAGCAGCTTAGTGGCAGGGGGCGCGGATACGCAGTATTTT
>-|-|TRBV5-1|TRBJ2-3
CASSLEGGNTDTQYF
TGCGCCAGCAGCTTGGAAGGCGGGAACACAGATACGCAGTATTTT
>-|-|TRBV5-1|TRBJ1-3
CASSLWRSSGESSGNTIYF
TGCGCCAGCAGCTTGTGGCGTAGTTCAGGGGAGAGCTCTGGAAACACCATATATTTT
>-|TRBD2|TRBV13|TRBJ2-7
CASSLEAGEGTYEQYF
TGTGCCAGCAGCTTAGAGGCGGGAGAAGGAACCTACGAGCAGTACTTC
>-|-|TRBV28|TRBJ2-2
CASSKSRRRGSTGELFF
TGTGCCAGCAGTAAGTCCCGAAGGCGGGGAAGCACCGGGGAGCTGTTTTTT
>-|-|TRBV14|TRBJ2-1
CASSQAPGDYNEQFF
TGTGCCAGCAGCCAAGCACCGGGAGATTACAATGAGCAGTTCTTC
>-|TRBD1|TRBV5-6|TRBJ2-2
CASSRTPGQGRTGELFF
TGTGCCAGCAGCCGGACGCCGGGACAGGGACGGACCGGGGAGCTGTTTTTT
>once|-|TRBV6-5|TRBJ1-1
CASSYGQGSTEAFF
TGTGCCAGCAGTTACGGGCAGGGCAGCACTGAAGCTTTCTTT
>once|TRBD2|TRBV28|TRBJ2-2
CASRGTSDKDTGELFF
TGTGCCAGCAGGGGGACTAGCGATAAAGACACCGGGGAGCTGTTTTTT
>-|-|TRBV6-1|TRBJ2-1
CASSLAANSYNEQFF
TGTGCCAGCAGCTTGGCGGCTAACTCCTACAATGAGCAGTTCTTC
>-|-|TRBV11-2|TRBJ2-1
CASSLGVRSSSTSNEQFF
TGTGCCAGCAGCTTAGGGGTGCGGAGCTCGTCTACCTCCAATGAGCAGTTCTTC
>-|TRBD1|TRBV7-6|TRBJ2-1
CASSSGQGGPYNEQFF
TGTGCCAGCAGCTCCGGCCAAGGGGGCCCCTACAATGAGCAGTTCTTC
>-|TRBD2|TRBV5-6|TRBJ2-3
CASSAGLAGSDTQYF
TGTGCCAGCAGCGCGGGACTAGCGGGATCAGATACGCAGTATTTT
>-|TRBD1|TRBV2|TRBJ1-2
CASSARGHGYTF
TGTGCCAGCAGTGCCAGGGGGCATGGCTACACCTTC
>-|-|TRBV19|TRBJ1-1
CASSADWRDEAFF
TGTGCCAGTAGTGCGGACTGGCGGGATGAAGCTTTCTTT
>-|-|TRBV28|TRBJ1-2
CASSSPGVTNYGYTF
TGTGCCAGCAGCTCCCCCGGAGTGACTAACTATGGCTACACCTTC
>-|-|TRBV5-6|TRBJ2-3
CASSYYRVSTDTQYF
TGTGCCAGCAGCTACTACAGGGTTAGCACAGATACGCAGTATTTT
>-|-|TRBV18|TRBJ1-2
CASSQQSDYAYTF
TGTGCCAGCTCACAGCAATCTGACTATGCCTACACCTTC
>-|TRBD2|TRBV19|TRBJ2-7
CASSIVGGLADYEQYF
TGTGCCAGTAGTATAGTCGGGGGACTAGCGGATTACGAGCAGTACTTC
>-|-|TRBV27|TRBJ1-5
CASSSSGYGNQPQHF
TGTGCCAGCAGTTCGTCGGGGTATGGCAATCAGCCCCAGCATTTT
>once|TRBD1|TRBV6-1|TRBJ2-7
CASEKGTDSYEQYF
TGTGCCTCTGAGAAGGGGACAGACTCCTACGAGCAGTACTTC
>-|-|TRBV29-1|TRBJ1-3
CSVLLQVDGSGNTIYF
TGCAGCGTTCTATTACAGGTGGACGGCTCTGGAAACACCATATATTTT
>-|TRBD2|TRBV15|TRBJ2-7
CATSRVGGEQYF
TGTGCCACCAGCAGGGTGGGGGGGGAGCAGTACTTC
>-|-|TRBV5-1|TRBJ2-7
CASSLAEDSEQYF
TGCGCCAGCAGCTTGGCTGAGGACAGCGAGCAGTACTTC
>-|TRBD2|TRBV28|TRBJ2-1
CASSSALADEQFF
TGTGCCAGCAGTTCAGCCCTAGCGGATGAGCAGTTCTTC
>-|TRBD1|TRBV18|TRBJ2-2
CASSPRDRARTGELFF
TGTGCCAGCTCACCCCGAGACAGGGCGAGGACCGGGGAGCTGTTTTTT
>-|-|TRBV11-2|TRBJ2-1
CASSLASNEQFF
TGTGCCAGCAGCTTAGCTTCCAATGAGCAGTTCTTC
>-|TRBD1|TRBV4-1|TRBJ2-7
CASSLGQGYEQYF
TGCGCCAGCAGCCTTGGACAGGGCTACGAGCAGTACTTC